The clone carrying this T cell receptor (beta chain) was recorded a few times. What it binds is unknown. Separate cDNA molecules each had unique molecular identifiers attached to them. TCRdb re-derived calls from the 5' RACE reads in MiXCR, one entry per CDR3 protein. In the table there are 80,000 to 95,000 distinct CDR3 sequences, around 15% of which are singletons. The record originates from a study of early T cells in non-severe SARS-CoV-2 infection. The CDR3 extends over 15 amino acids. V gave up 3 bases and J gave up 1 base, with 9 bases separating them. The germline V gene encodes CDR1 LGHNA and CDR2 YNFKEQ. Study results and limitations: Matches to VDJdb favored anti-spike CD8 responses and missed private and CD4 specificities.

The chain links TRBV4-2 to TRBJ2-2; a possible D gene is TRBD1 (5 bases). This receptor was taken from an adult who was a healthcare worker with PCR-confirmed SARS-CoV-2 infection or an uninfected control (not recorded which). The source material was whole blood. This CDR3 reads CASSHPGQNTGELFF. In nucleotides, the CDR3 is TGTGCCAGCAGCCACCCAGGACAGAACACCGGGGAGCTGTTTTTT.